This TCR beta chain was sequenced in a study of prognosis after radiotherapy for stage I lung cancer. Study-wide background: The radiotherapy was SBRT split into 3 to 5 fractions, giving a biologically effective dose of at least 100 Gy. No significant progression was observed in about 15 patients, whereas a few developed distant metastases a median of 7 months after radiotherapy.

General observations from the study: Lower values of Shannon entropy after stereotactic body radiation therapy were seen in patients who developed distant metastases.

With two-round multiplex PCR, TCR beta CDR3 sequences were amplified from genomic DNA. Specific primers for each TRBV and TRBJ gene were what first-round PCR used. TCRdb reanalysed the multiplex PCR reads using MiXCR and keeps one entry per CDR3 protein. The sample contains tens of thousands of distinct CDR3 sequences, about a third of which appear only once. This CDR3 region has 16 residues. Deletions cut 3 bases from V and 1 base from J, with 13 bases between. This clonotype was detected ten times or more. Its antigen remains unknown. V and J are TRBV12-3 or TRBV12-4 and TRBJ1-5, with D perhaps matching TRBD1 (5 bases). Sequencing used PBMCs, obtained before or after stereotactic body radiation therapy (not recorded which). The sequence was obtained from a donor aged 50 or older with non-small cell lung cancer. CDR3 in DNA: TGTGCCAGCAGTTTGGGGGACGGGAGGAGCAATCAGCCCCAGCATTTT. Its translation is CASSLGDGRSNQPQHF.